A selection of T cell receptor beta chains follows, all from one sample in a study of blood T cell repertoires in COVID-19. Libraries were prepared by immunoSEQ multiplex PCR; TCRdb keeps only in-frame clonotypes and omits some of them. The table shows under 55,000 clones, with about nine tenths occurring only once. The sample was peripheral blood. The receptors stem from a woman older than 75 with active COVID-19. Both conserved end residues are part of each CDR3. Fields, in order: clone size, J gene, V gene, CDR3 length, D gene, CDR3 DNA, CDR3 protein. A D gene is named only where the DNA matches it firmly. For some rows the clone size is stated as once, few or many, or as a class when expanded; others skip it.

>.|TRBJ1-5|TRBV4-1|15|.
TGCGCCAGCAGCCAGGATACCACAGGAAATCAGCCCCAGCATTTT
CASSQDTTGNQPQHF
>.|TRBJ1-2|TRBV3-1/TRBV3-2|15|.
TGTGCCAGCAGCCAAGACGGGGGGTTTAACTATGGCTACACCTTC
CASSQDGGFNYGYTF
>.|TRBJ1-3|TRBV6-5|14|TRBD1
TGTGCCAGCCCTAACCACAGGGGAGGAAACACCATATATTTT
CASPNHRGGNTIYF
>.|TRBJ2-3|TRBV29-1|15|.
TGCAGCACCAAAATAGGGGGGGGGCGGACAGATACGCAGTATTTT
CSTKIGGGRTDTQYF
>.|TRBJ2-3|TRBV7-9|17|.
TGTGCCAGCAGCTTAGATCGGTCGTCTCCGTCCACAGATACGCAGTATTTT
CASSLDRSSPSTDTQYF
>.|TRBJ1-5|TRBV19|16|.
TGTGCCAGTAGTAGTGTTGGGAGGGGGGACAATCAGCCCCAGCATTTT
CASSSVGRGDNQPQHF
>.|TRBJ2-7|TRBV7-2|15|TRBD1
TGTGCCAGCAGCTCCGGGACAGGGGTCTCCTACGAGCAGTACTTC
CASSSGTGVSYEQYF
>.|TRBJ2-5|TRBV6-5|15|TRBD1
TGTGCCAGCAGCGCTGACAGGGGGAGCGAGGAGACCCAGTACTTC
CASSADRGSEETQYF
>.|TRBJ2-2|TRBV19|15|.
TGTGCCAGTAGTATGGGGGTGCGGGGGCAGGGAGAGCTGTTTTTT
CASSMGVRGQGELFF
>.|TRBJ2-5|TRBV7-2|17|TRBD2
TGTGCCAGCAGTCAGCCGCGGGGGCGGGGGGGCAAGGAGACCCAGTACTTC
CASSQPRGRGGKETQYF
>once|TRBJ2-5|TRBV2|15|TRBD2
TGTGCCAGCTATCGGCGGGGGGAGGCCCAAGAGACCCAGTACTTC
CASYRRGEAQETQYF
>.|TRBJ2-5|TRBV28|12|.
TGTGCCAGCAGTTTAACACCCCGGACCCAGTACTTC
CASSLTPRTQYF
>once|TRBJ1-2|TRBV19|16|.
TGTGCCACCCAGGAAGGGGTTGCGACCCCCAACTATGGCTACACCTTC
CATQEGVATPNYGYTF
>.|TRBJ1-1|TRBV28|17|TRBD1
TGTGCCAGCAGTTTGGGGACAGGGGGCTGGGGGAACACTGAAGCTTTCTTT
CASSLGTGGWGNTEAFF
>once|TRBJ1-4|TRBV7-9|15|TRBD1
TGTGCCAGCAGCTTTCCGGGGACAGGGGGTGAAAAACTGTTTTTT
CASSFPGTGGEKLFF
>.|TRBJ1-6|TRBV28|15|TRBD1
TGTGCCAGCAAGGGACAGAGCTCCTATAATTCACCCCTCCACTTT
CASKGQSSYNSPLHF
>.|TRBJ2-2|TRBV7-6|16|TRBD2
TGTGCCAGCAGCTTAGGACTAGCGGGGGCCCACGGGGAGCTGTTTTTT
CASSLGLAGAHGELFF